Listed here is a single T cell receptor (beta chain). Its antigen is currently not known. Measured from the cysteine to the phenylalanine, the CDR3 is 14 residues long. The DNA shown is the 42-base CDR3, in frame from base 1. After removal of 3 bases from V and 8 bases from J, the junction retains 5 bases not matched to a gene. Based on the germline V gene (reference sequence), the CDR1 and CDR2 sequences are LNHDA and SQIVND. The data originate from a study of cytomegalovirus exposure and HLA in healthy donors (dated by TCRdb to about 2017). In the study overall: An earlier analysis of some 500 of the donors reported 250 to 350 Gb of sequence data and 100 million to 140 million unique TCR beta sequences from approximately 180 million T cells. The study aimed to test whether signatures of past pathogen exposure could be identified by cataloging public T cell receptors. To study patterns of TCR occurrence, a later analysis re-analyzed previously published TCR beta repertoires from more than 550 donors and added high-resolution HLA genotyping. Typing coverage differed by locus: A, B, C, DRB1 and DQB1 were typed in about 620-630 donors, DQA1 in roughly 500, DPA1 in around 600, and DPB1 in around 440. A later genetic analysis used genome-wide SNP genotypes for about three fifths of the 666 donors, treating that subset as a discovery cohort. High-throughput TCR immunosequencing, statistical association of individual TCRs with disease status, and machine learning were combined to predict cytomegalovirus infection status. A separate validation cohort of over a hundred different subjects was used in addition to the approximately 640-subject first cohort. An earlier analysis of around 580 of the donors used high-throughput TCR beta sequencing to judge whether each TCR beta V gene segment behaved as functional or pseudogenic. Approximately 310 gigabases of sequencing data and roughly 90 million unique TCR sequences were included in an early release covering 550 to 650 HLA-typed donors. Of the roughly 400 genotyped donors, about 80% fell in the genetic ancestry cluster associated with self-reported Caucasian donors. Every repertoire in the discovery cohort had been generated on one and the same sequencing platform. The later analysis used no new phenotypic data to find candidate immune exposures, relying instead on TCR beta sequences and their occurrence across donors. Class I and class II HLA loci were covered by the typing at four-digit resolution. Across about 370 genotyped donors of the cohort, an average of about 240,000 unique TCR beta nucleotide sequences per donor were sequenced, and roughly a sixth of those sequences were non-productive. The study profiled the T cell repertoires of under 850 subjects by immunosequencing and related them to cytomegalovirus serostatus. Roughly five DR-DQ haplotypes were handled as single units for association and clustering because linkage in the cohort was strong. Donor age, sex, ethnicity and CMV serostatus were compiled together with the repertoire data. Study-level results and caveats: An association between a missense DCLRE1C variant and V-gene and J-gene trimming of TCR beta chains was found in a later genetic analysis and replicated in an independent cohort. Assigning TCR associations to individual alleles was difficult when HLA alleles, especially DR and DQ, strongly co-occurred. In a later analysis, HLA-associated TCR beta chains were found to be more clonally expanded and to have lower generation probabilities than equally common non-associated chains. In this cohort, only TCR beta chains were sequenced, and detectable features were limited by the absence of alpha or paired-chain data. HLA typing was unavailable for some donors at each locus, so association tests used only the typed subset. The presence/absence analyses assumed that sequencing depth was roughly uniform across donors, and that assumption may not be true. Because counts were too low, seventeen rarely observed V segments, including chromosome 9 orphons, were left out of the earlier analysis of a few hundred of the donors. It was suggested by the authors that the approach could potentially be generalized to other disease states and immunological phenotypes. A cluster of highly shared sequence variants was judged likely to be a technical artifact of the sequencing pipeline. Linkage disequilibrium might explain the correlated functional status among segregating V segments, but an unknown experimental factor could not be ruled out. Specific HLA alleles were associated with 15,000 to 20,000 TCR beta sequences at a false discovery rate of 0.05 in a later analysis. According to a later analysis, most CMV-associated TCR beta chains appeared to be HLA-restricted, and the HLA associations seemed to be driven largely by CMV exposure. In both the original and validation cohorts, the classifier was reported to diagnose cytomegalovirus status with high specificity and sensitivity. In a later genetic analysis, fewer N-insertions in productive TCRs were reported among donors in an Asian-associated ancestry cluster than the approximately 670-donor mean. For the cohort, immune exposure information was limited to CMV serostatus. A total of 164 TCR beta chains were listed by the study as associated with cytomegalovirus. A further reported finding was that TCR beta sequences accurately predicted the HLA-A and HLA-B alleles for most subjects in the first cohort. Because the 87-base-pair reads could not distinguish some IMGT-functional V segments, including TRBV6-2 and TRBV6-3, those segments were excluded. According to a later analysis, parvovirus B19, influenza, CMV and Epstein-Barr virus appeared linked to several top co-occurrence clusters. Across donors, most TCR sequences were observed very rarely, whereas some public TCRs were present in many individuals. In a later analysis, TCR association rates were found to vary across HLA loci, with the most associated TCRs seen for DRB1 alleles and the fewest for HLA-C alleles. A few of the identified cytomegalovirus-associated TCR beta chains were confirmed in vitro to be specific for cytomegalovirus antigens. In an earlier analysis of approximately 590 of the donors, most TCR beta V segments were observed in productive rearrangements about 90% or about 30% of the time, broadly matching IMGT annotations.

The cohort was made up of roughly 670 healthy bone marrow donors. Cohort members were all nominally healthy when sampled, although unrecorded immune exposures were likely present. The donor was CMV seropositive and belonged to the group of around 300 seropositive cohort members. A peripheral blood sample was collected from each donor, and TCR beta sequencing was performed on peripheral blood mononuclear cells. The Qiagen DNeasy Blood Extraction Kit was used to extract genomic DNA from the blood cell samples. Library creation used the immunoSEQ multiplex PCR assay. A mixture of 60 forward primers for TCR Vbeta segments and 13 reverse primers for TCR Jbeta segments was used in the multiplex PCR. A multiplex PCR assay on genomic DNA amplified the CDR3 region of rearranged TCR beta genes. The Illumina HiSeq System was used to sequence the amplified TCR beta libraries as 87-base-pair reads. The study's own analysis went as follows. Across the roughly 670 repertoires, a later analysis counted 80 million or so unique TCR beta chains, approximately 10 million of which were shared by at least two donors. A nearest-neighbor algorithm error-corrected the raw reads and collapsed the reads into unique sequences, merging closely related sequences to remove PCR and sequencing errors. Alignment of CDR3 sequences to IMGT reference sequences was used to assign V, D and J gene segments. For a sequence to be retained, a match of at least six nucleotides was required to both a V gene segment and a J gene segment. A rearrangement was called productive if the CDR3 had no stop codons and remained in frame with V and J, and every other rearrangement was called non-productive. CDR3 was defined by IMGT convention, running from the second conserved V-encoded cysteine to the conserved J-encoded phenylalanine. In an earlier analysis of more than 550 of the donors, sequences lacking an unambiguous match to a single V gene segment were excluded. An earlier analysis of a few hundred of the donors called V segments functional above 56.7% productive rearrangements and segregating when the between-donor standard deviation exceeded 5%. To diagnose cytomegalovirus status from the catalog of TCR beta chain sequences, a statistical classification framework was built. V and J gene assignment, in a later analysis, came from comparing TCR nucleotide sequences with IMGT/GENE-DB human TR gene sequences. In a later analysis, CDR3 sequences and most-parsimonious VDJ recombination scenarios were assigned using the TCRdist pipeline. In a later analysis, each TCR beta chain was defined by its CDR3 amino acid sequence together with its V-gene family, and reads without a unique V-gene family were excluded. As a way to deal with suspected cross-contamination and a sequencing artifact, a later analysis dropped 592 nucleotide sequences that were highly shared and had low generation probability. In a later analysis, a clonal expansion index was calculated for each public chain from normalized within-repertoire ranks of inferred template counts. A later analysis computed generation probabilities with a VDJ recombination model fitted to out-of-frame rearrangements, and checked the results against IGoR. A later analysis scored TCR-TCR, TCR-HLA and TCR-CMV co-occurrence with hypergeometric tests, applying a repertoire-size bias correction to TCR pairs. To estimate false discovery rates, a later analysis permuted the HLA or CMV assignments 20 times. In a later analysis, co-occurring TCRs were grouped using DBSCAN, with TCRdist sequence similarity added in when clustering inside HLA-allele-positive subsets. Co-occurrence clustering excluded repertoires with fewer than 30,000 or more than 120,000 public chains, plus five with anomalous nucleotide sharing. Not all clones reach the TCRdb copy of this immuneACCESS table, which keeps in-frame sequences only. Checked studies attribute under half of the gap to unresolved V genes and leave the rest unexplained. D and trimming were read from the DNA, whereas the V and J calls and clone size are those reported in that table. This sample's clone table shows around 74,000 clones. The ten largest clones capture roughly 13% of the sample.

The V and J segments used are TRBV19 and TRBJ2-1, with 9 junctional bases fitting TRBD1. The sequenced material came from PBMCs. The source of this sequence is a man in his forties or fifties in good health and CMV-seropositive. The DNA sequence follows: TGTGCCAGTAGTATGGGGACAGGGTTCTATGAGCAGTTCTTC. Its product reads: CASSMGTGFYEQFF.